A selection of T cell receptor beta chains follows, all from one sample in a study of blood T cell repertoires in COVID-19. Here immunoSEQ multiplex PCR was the method, and the copy in TCRdb shows in-frame clones only, minus some. The table records approximately 190,000 clones, roughly 80% of them present only once. Input material: peripheral blood. These receptors came from a woman in her thirties with acute or convalescent COVID-19. Each CDR3 is given with its conserved first and last residue. Fields, in order: V gene, clone size, J gene, D gene, CDR3 protein, CDR3 DNA. The D gene is left open where the match is weak. Not every row has a clone size; where given, it reads once, few, many or a size class.

TRBV7-2	NA	TRBJ1-1	NA	CASSLALGGRRTEAFF	TGTGCCAGCAGCTTAGCGCTCGGGGGGCGAAGGACTGAAGCTTTCTTT
TRBV10-3	NA	TRBJ1-5	TRBD1	CAISEPDRETQPQHF	TGTGCCATCAGTGAGCCGGACAGGGAGACTCAGCCCCAGCATTTT
TRBV5-1	NA	TRBJ2-2	NA	CASGATGSRELFF	TGCGCCAGTGGCGCGACAGGTTCACGGGAGCTGTTTTTT
TRBV30	NA	TRBJ1-3	TRBD1	CAWRDRGDGNTIYF	TGTGCCTGGAGAGACAGGGGGGATGGAAACACCATATATTTT
TRBV28	NA	TRBJ2-2	NA	CASSLGGWGDTGELFF	TGTGCCAGCAGTTTAGGGGGGTGGGGTGACACCGGGGAGCTGTTTTTT
TRBV4-3	NA	TRBJ2-7	TRBD2	CASSQVLAGLYEQYF	TGCGCCAGCAGCCAAGTACTAGCGGGACTCTACGAGCAGTACTTC
TRBV7-2	few	TRBJ1-2	NA	CASSLGTSQGGYTF	TGTGCCAGCAGCTTAGGGACCAGCCAGGGAGGCTACACCTTC
TRBV5-6	few	TRBJ2-7	TRBD2	CASSLFLAGYEQYF	TGTGCCAGCAGCTTGTTCCTAGCGGGGTACGAGCAGTACTTC
TRBV7-9	NA	TRBJ2-7	TRBD1	CASSFQGAYEQYF	TGTGCCAGCAGCTTCCAGGGGGCCTACGAGCAGTACTTC
TRBV6-5	NA	TRBJ1-6	TRBD1	CASSSDRANSPLHF	TGTGCCAGCAGTTCGGACAGGGCGAATTCACCCCTCCACTTT
TRBV7-2	NA	TRBJ1-4	TRBD1	CASSRMGQGSEKLFF	TGTGCCAGCAGCCGCATGGGACAGGGAAGTGAAAAACTGTTTTTT
TRBV6-5	NA	TRBJ1-3	NA	CASSSSGSSGNTIYF	TGTGCCAGCAGTTCCTCGGGGAGCTCTGGAAACACCATATATTTT
TRBV18	NA	TRBJ1-5	TRBD1	CASSPTGDPNQPQHF	TGTGCCAGCTCACCCACAGGGGACCCCAATCAGCCCCAGCATTTT
TRBV28	NA	TRBJ2-1	NA	CASSLEAGLYYNEQFF	TGTGCCAGCAGTTTAGAGGCCGGGTTATACTACAATGAGCAGTTCTTC
TRBV5-1	NA	TRBJ2-3	TRBD2	CASSSGLAGGSPFTDTQYF	TGCGCCAGCAGCTCGGGACTAGCGGGGGGGTCCCCTTTCACAGATACGCAGTATTTT
TRBV5-1	NA	TRBJ2-1	TRBD1	CASSFGQGVRNEQFF	TGCGCCAGCAGCTTCGGACAGGGGGTACGGAATGAGCAGTTCTTC
TRBV5-1	NA	TRBJ2-3	NA	CASSLGGRGTDTQYF	TGCGCCAGCAGCTTGGGTGGCAGGGGCACAGATACGCAGTATTTT
TRBV5-4	NA	TRBJ1-5	NA	CASSLDRDQPQHF	TGTGCCAGCAGCTTGGACAGGGATCAGCCCCAGCATTTT
TRBV28	once	TRBJ1-1	NA	CASKAQGTTEAFF	TGTGCCAGCAAGGCGCAGGGAACCACTGAAGCTTTCTTT
TRBV28	few	TRBJ1-1	TRBD1	CASSLNRGTSTEAFF	TGTGCCAGCAGTTTGAACAGGGGAACTAGCACTGAAGCTTTCTTT
TRBV27	NA	TRBJ2-7	NA	CASSYRDHEQYF	TGTGCCAGCAGTTACAGGGACCACGAGCAGTACTTC
TRBV5-1	once	TRBJ1-1	NA	CASSSGGGMNTEAFF	TGCGCCAGCAGCTCCGGTGGGGGCATGAACACTGAAGCTTTCTTT
TRBV9	once	TRBJ2-5	NA	CASSVGHQGLETQYF	TGTGCCAGCAGCGTAGGGCACCAGGGTTTAGAGACCCAGTACTTC
TRBV6-5	NA	TRBJ1-2	NA	CATQGGRTASYGYTF	TGTGCCACGCAAGGTGGCCGGACAGCCTCCTATGGCTACACCTTC
TRBV6-2/TRBV6-3	NA	TRBJ2-2	NA	CASSYQRTGELFF	TGTGCCAGCAGTTACCAGCGCACCGGGGAGCTGTTTTTT
TRBV4-2	NA	TRBJ2-7	NA	CASSQGHTSPYEQYF	TGTGCCAGCAGCCAAGGACACACTAGCCCCTACGAGCAGTACTTC
TRBV9	once	TRBJ1-1	NA	CASSVAPGGRVNTEAFF	TGTGCCAGCAGCGTAGCCCCGGGTGGAAGAGTGAACACTGAAGCTTTCTTT
TRBV30	once	TRBJ2-7	NA	CAWSVGVYEQYF	TGTGCCTGGAGTGTAGGGGTCTACGAGCAGTACTTC
TRBV7-2	NA	TRBJ2-5	NA	CASRPAGSETQYF	TGTGCCAGCAGACCCGCAGGGTCAGAGACCCAGTACTTC
TRBV7-9	NA	TRBJ2-1	NA	CASSFRDEQFF	TGTGCCAGCAGCTTTCGTGATGAGCAGTTCTTC
TRBV18	NA	TRBJ2-2	NA	CASSLVGIANTGELFF	TGTGCCAGCTCACTTGTCGGGATCGCGAACACCGGGGAGCTGTTTTTT
TRBV5-1	NA	TRBJ1-6	NA	CASSLEGGGSPLHF	TGCGCCAGCAGCTTGGAAGGGGGTGGATCACCCCTCCACTTT
TRBV15	NA	TRBJ1-3	NA	CATSRDPVPGGDTIYF	TGTGCCACCAGCAGAGATCCGGTCCCCGGCGGAGACACCATATATTTT
TRBV29-1	NA	TRBJ2-1	TRBD2	CSADRLAANNEQFF	TGCAGCGCCGACCGGCTAGCGGCAAACAATGAGCAGTTCTTC
TRBV19	NA	TRBJ2-3	NA	CASSIVPGRGDTQYF	TGTGCCAGTAGTATAGTTCCAGGTCGAGGGGATACGCAGTATTTT
TRBV4-1	NA	TRBJ1-1	NA	CASSRGTRNTEAFF	TGCGCCAGCAGCCGGGGCACTCGGAACACTGAAGCTTTCTTT
TRBV18	NA	TRBJ1-1	NA	CASSPPGNTEAFF	TGTGCCAGCTCACCTCCGGGTAACACTGAAGCTTTCTTT
TRBV7-2	NA	TRBJ2-7	NA	CASRGTSSYEQYF	TGTGCCAGCAGGGGGACAAGCTCCTACGAGCAGTACTTC
TRBV27	NA	TRBJ2-7	NA	CASRDNPDEQYF	TGTGCCAGTAGGGACAACCCGGACGAGCAGTACTTC
TRBV6-2/TRBV6-3	NA	TRBJ2-1	NA	CASSYRGGGSYNEQFF	TGTGCCAGCAGTTATAGGGGGGGTGGATCCTACAATGAGCAGTTCTTC